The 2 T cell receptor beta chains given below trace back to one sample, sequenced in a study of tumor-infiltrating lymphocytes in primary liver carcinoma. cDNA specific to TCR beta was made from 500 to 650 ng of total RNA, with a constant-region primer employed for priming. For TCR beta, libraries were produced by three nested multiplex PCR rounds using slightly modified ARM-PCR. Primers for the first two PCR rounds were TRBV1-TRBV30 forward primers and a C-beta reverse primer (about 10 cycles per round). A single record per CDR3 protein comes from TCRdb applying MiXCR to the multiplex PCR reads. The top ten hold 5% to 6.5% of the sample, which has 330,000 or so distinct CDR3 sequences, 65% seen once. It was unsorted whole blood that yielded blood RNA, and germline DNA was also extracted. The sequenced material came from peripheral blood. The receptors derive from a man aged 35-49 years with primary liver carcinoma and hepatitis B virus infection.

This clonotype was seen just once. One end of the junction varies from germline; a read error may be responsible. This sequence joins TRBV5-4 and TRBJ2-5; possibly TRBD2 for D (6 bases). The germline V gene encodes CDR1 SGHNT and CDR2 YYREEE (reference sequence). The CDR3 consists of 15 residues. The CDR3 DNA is TGTGTCAGCAGCTTGCCTGGAGGGGTGGATGAGACCCAGTACTTC. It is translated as CVSSLPGGVDETQYF.

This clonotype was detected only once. In DNA, the CDR3 is TGTGCCAGCAAGAAGGGACAGGCCAACTACGTCTACACCTTC. It yields the protein CASKKGQANYVYTF. The chain combines TRBV28 with TRBJ1-2; 8 nucleotides line up with TRBD1. The CDR3 runs to 14 residues. The V and J ends lost 7 bases and 10 bases, in that order; junction bases with no gene match: 14. The germline V gene encodes CDR1 MDHEN and CDR2 SYDVKM.